This T cell receptor (beta chain) was identified during a study of blood T cell repertoires in COVID-19. On the study more broadly: From T cells, B-cell-depleted T cells, or PBMCs came the material, which was cDNA or gDNA.

Patients in Seattle were enrolled during active infection, then followed longitudinally. The CDR3 length is 15 residues. Germline V gene data show CDR1 as SEHNR and CDR2 as FQNEAQ (reference sequence). The V gene lost 1 base and the J gene lost 0 bases, with 9 bases spanning the gap. In the source study's methods: The assay estimated nucleated cells by amplifying reference gene primers. Clones were sequenced by immunoSEQ multiplex PCR, and TCRdb holds only the in-frame ones, with some missing. The V and J calls and the clone size are those of that table, but D and trimming were determined from the DNA. This sample yields some 64,000 clones, of which around 82% are seen a single time; approximately 15% belongs to the top ten.

The gene calls are TRBV7-9 and TRBJ1-1; D is unclear. The source of this sequence is a man aged 60 to 69 with COVID-19, enrolled during active disease. The source material was peripheral blood. The CDR3 loop is CASSLEPGMNTEAFF. DNA for the CDR3: TGTGCCAGCAGCTTAGAGCCGGGGATGAACACTGAAGCTTTCTTT.